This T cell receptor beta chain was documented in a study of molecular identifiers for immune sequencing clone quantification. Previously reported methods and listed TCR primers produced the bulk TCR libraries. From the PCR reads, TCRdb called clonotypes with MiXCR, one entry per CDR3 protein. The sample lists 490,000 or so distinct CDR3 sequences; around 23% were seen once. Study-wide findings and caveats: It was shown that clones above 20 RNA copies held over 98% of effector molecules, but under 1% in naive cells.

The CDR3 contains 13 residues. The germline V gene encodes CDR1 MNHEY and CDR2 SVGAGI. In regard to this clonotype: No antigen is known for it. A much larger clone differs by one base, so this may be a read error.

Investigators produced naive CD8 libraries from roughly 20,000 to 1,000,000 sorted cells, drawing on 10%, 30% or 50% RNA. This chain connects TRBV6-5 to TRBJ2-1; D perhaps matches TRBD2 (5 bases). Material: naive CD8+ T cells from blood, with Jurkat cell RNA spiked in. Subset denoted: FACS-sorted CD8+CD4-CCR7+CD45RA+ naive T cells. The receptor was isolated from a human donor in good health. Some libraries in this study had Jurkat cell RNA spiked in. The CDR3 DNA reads TGTGCCAGCAGTTATGGGGTAGCGATTGAGCAGCTCTTC. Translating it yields CASSYGVAIEQLF.